These 28 T cell receptor beta chains were sequenced from one sample in a study of cytomegalovirus exposure and HLA in healthy donors. PCR primers comprised 60 Vbeta and 13 Jbeta primers. Some clones are missing from TCRdb's copy, which holds only in-frame ones; the method was immunoSEQ multiplex PCR. This sample carries 190,000 or so clones, approximately 85% of them seen once, and the ten largest clones take around 1.6%. Sequencing was performed on PBMCs. The receptors stem from a girl between 10 and 17 years old in good health and CMV-seropositive.

This rearrangement joins TRBV18 to TRBJ2-5, with D unresolved. The CDR3 totals 14 residues. CDR1 KGHSH and CDR2 LQKENI come from the germline V gene. Trimming cost V 0 bases and J 5 bases, with 10 bases left between them. DNA for the CDR3: TGTGCCAGCTCACCACCCTCAGGTTCGGAGACCCAGTACTTC. This sequence encodes CASSPPSGSETQYF.

This clone was counted a single time. The chain joins TRBV28 to TRBJ2-7, with 11 bases identical to TRBD1. Trimming at V came to 2 bases and at J to 3 bases, leaving 3 bases not matched to a gene. The CDR3 extends over 15 amino acids. Germline lookup yields CDR1 MDHEN and CDR2 SYDVKM. The CDR3 protein is CASSLAGTGGYEQYF. CDR3 nucleotides: TGTGCCAGCAGTTTAGCAGGGACAGGGGGCTACGAGCAGTACTTC.

The chain combines TRBV5-1 with TRBJ2-5, with 10 bases identical to TRBD2. Germline V gives CDR1 SGHRS, CDR2 YFSETQ. CDR3 length: 16 residues. With 5 bases clipped from V and 3 bases from J, the junction kept 10 bases outside the gene matches. CDR3: CASSPGLASFEETQYF. CDR3 DNA sequence: TGCGCCAGCAGTCCGGGACTAGCGTCTTTCGAAGAGACCCAGTACTTC.

The rearrangement links TRBV4-3 to TRBJ2-5, with 9 bases lining up with TRBD2. Germline V gene sequence: CDR1 LGHNA, CDR2 YSLEER. V lost 1 base, J lost 4 bases, and 10 bases stayed unmatched. The CDR3 length is 17 residues. The CDR3 DNA reads as TGCGCCAGCAGCCAAGCCTTCGGCGGGGGGGCGGGAGAGACCCAGTACTTC. Translating it yields CASSQAFGGGAGETQYF.

This clone was seen more than once but under ten times. This chain joins TRBV5-6 and TRBJ1-2; 9 nucleotides align to TRBD1. V lost 4 bases and J lost 4; bases outside the gene matches: 5. The CDR3 has 14 residues. CDR1 SGHDT and CDR2 YYEEEE come from the germline V gene. The CDR3 here is CASSPTGGIYGYTF. The CDR3 DNA follows: TGTGCCAGCAGCCCGACAGGGGGGATCTATGGCTACACCTTC.

The chain has TRBV5-4 and TRBJ1-2; 7 bases fit TRBD1. Germline V gene sequence: CDR1 SGHNT, CDR2 YYREEE (reference sequence). The CDR3 contains 16 residues. V dropped 2 bases and J dropped 5; count of bases not matched to a gene: 12. CDR3 sequence reads: CASSFDRGQGDYGYTF. CDR3 nucleotide sequence: TGTGCCAGCAGCTTCGATCGCGGCCAGGGGGATTATGGCTACACCTTC.

This chain joins TRBV2 and TRBJ1-6; no clear D. Germline CDR1 SNHLY, CDR2 FYNNEI. V was trimmed by 7 bases and J by 6 bases, leaving 13 bases between them. The CDR3 extends over 14 amino acids. CDR3 sequence: CASNTEVLNSPLHF. CDR3 in DNA: TGTGCCAGCAACACGGAGGTACTTAATTCACCCCTCCACTTT.

This chain links TRBV18 with TRBJ1-2; 7 bases fit TRBD1. J was trimmed by 6 bases and V by 6 bases; bases with no gene match: 4. The germline CDR1 and CDR2 sequences are KGHSH and LQKENI. This CDR3 has 12 amino acids. This CDR3 reads CASSRQGDGYTF. In nucleotides, the CDR3 is TGTGCCAGCTCTCGACAGGGAGATGGCTACACCTTC.

V is TRBV19 and J is TRBJ2-1; tentative D call: TRBD2 (7 bases). Trimming stripped 4 bases from V and 7 bases from J, with 17 bases between. The germline V gene encodes CDR1 LNHDA and CDR2 SQIVND (reference sequence). The CDR3 length is 15 residues. CDR3 loop: CASSRGRGDRNEQFF. CDR3 bases: TGTGCCAGTAGTAGAGGGAGGGGGGATAGAAATGAGCAGTTCTTC. The variable domain in full, completed from reference TRBV19 and TRBJ2-1, reads DGGITQSPKYLFRKEGQNVTLSCEQNLNHDAMYWYRQDPGQGLRLIYYSQIVNDFQKGDIAEGYSVSREKKESFPLTVTSAQKNPTAFYLCASSRGRGDRNEQFFGPGTRLTVL.

This clone was counted a single time. The V and J genes are TRBV6-5 and TRBJ1-6, with 7 positions matching TRBD1. CDR1 and CDR2 (germline): MNHEY, SVGAGI. Unmatched junction bases numbered 4, after V lost 4 bases and J lost 4 bases. The CDR3 contains 15 residues. The CDR3 region has the DNA TGTGCCAGCAGTTTGGGGACAGATTATAATTCACCCCTCCACTTT. It is translated as CASSLGTDYNSPLHF.

The V gene is TRBV23-1, the J gene TRBJ2-7, with TRBD1 matching over 9 bases. TRBV23-1 is marked as an open reading frame, function uncertain. The CDR3 has 15 residues. J was trimmed by 3 bases and V by 4 bases; bases with no gene match: 7. The CDR3 coding sequence is TGCGCCAGCAGTCCCCGGGACAGGGTATTCTACGAGCAGTACTTC. Translating it yields CASSPRDRVFYEQYF.

This clone appeared once. V gene TRBV6-6 combines with J gene TRBJ1-2, with D maybe TRBD1 (5 bases). CDR3 length: 12 amino acids. Deletions cut 8 bases from V and 5 bases from J, with 12 bases between. Germline V gene data show CDR1 as MNHNY and CDR2 as SVGAGI (reference sequence). In DNA form, the CDR3 reads TGTGCCAGCTCCTCGACAGAGTATGGCTACACCTTC. Its protein product is CASSSTEYGYTF.

The rearrangement links TRBV30 to TRBJ1-5; no definite D call. The V end was cut by 3 bases, the J end by 0 bases, with 12 bases between. This CDR3 is built from 15 residues. Germline CDR1 is GTSNPN and CDR2 is SVGIG (reference sequence). CDR3: CAWSPGVYSNQPQHF. The CDR3 nucleotides are TGTGCCTGGAGCCCTGGAGTCTATAGCAATCAGCCCCAGCATTTT.

This rearrangement joins TRBV9 to TRBJ2-3, with 11 bases identical to TRBD2. V lost 3 bases and J lost 5; bases outside the gene matches: 5. This CDR3 contains 15 residues. The germline V gene has CDR1 SGDLS and CDR2 YYNGEE. CDR3 in amino acids: CASSDPGTSGDTQYF. In nucleotides, the CDR3 is TGTGCCAGCAGCGATCCCGGGACTAGCGGAGATACGCAGTATTTT.

The V and J genes are TRBV27 and TRBJ1-6; D is possibly TRBD1 (5 bases). Germline lookup yields CDR1 MNHEY and CDR2 SMNVEV (reference sequence). CDR3 size: 14 residues. V was shortened by 4 bases and J by 7 bases, with 11 bases between the two germline ends. CDR3 DNA: TGTGCCAGCAGTTCGGAACGACAGAATTCACCCCTCCACTTT. Amino acids: CASSSERQNSPLHF.

The chain couples TRBV6-1 to TRBJ2-2, with TRBD2 as a possible D gene (5 bases). Germline loops: CDR1 MNHNS, CDR2 SASEGT. This CDR3 has 16 residues. Between the trimmed V and J ends, which lost 3 bases and 4 bases, there was a span of 15 bases. The CDR3 sequence: CASSDWLLEGTGELFF. The DNA of the CDR3 is TGTGCCAGCAGTGATTGGCTACTTGAGGGCACCGGGGAGCTGTTTTTT.

The chain recombines TRBV2 with TRBJ1-6; perhaps TRBD1 as D (5 bases). Deletions cut 8 bases from V and 7 bases from J, with 18 bases between. CDR1 and CDR2 from the germline V gene are SNHLY and FYNNEI. The CDR3 is 15 amino acids. The CDR3 bases are TGTGCCAGCCTTTCCCCGGGGGGGATCAATTCACCCCTCCACTTT. Encoded protein: CASLSPGGINSPLHF.

J is TRBJ2-2 and V is TRBV7-2; D ambiguous. The CDR3 is 13 amino acids. Between the trimmed V and J ends, which lost 1 base and 6 bases, there was a span of 6 bases. Per germline, CDR1 SGHTA and CDR2 FQGNSA. CDR3 DNA: TGTGCCAGCAGCTTAGTAGCACCCGGGGAGCTGTTTTTT. The encoded protein is CASSLVAPGELFF.

The chain couples TRBV30 to TRBJ2-7; maybe TRBD2 (5 bases). Germline-derived CDR1 and CDR2 are GTSNPN and SVGIG (reference sequence). Between the trimmed V and J ends, which lost 0 bases and 0 bases, there was a span of 9 bases. This CDR3 is 14 amino acids long. As DNA, the CDR3 is TGTGCCTGGAGTGTACGCGGGTACTCCTACGAGCAGTACTTC. It encodes CAWSVRGYSYEQYF.

The chain joins TRBV18 to TRBJ2-2; the D gene is possibly TRBD1 (6 bases). Germline V gives CDR1 KGHSH, CDR2 LQKENI. V gave up 3 bases and J gave up 1 base, with 6 bases separating them. This CDR3 contains 14 residues. This CDR3 is CASSPGQNTGELFF. For the CDR3, the DNA is TGTGCCAGCTCACCGGGACAGAACACCGGGGAGCTGTTTTTT.

V and J are TRBV12-2 and TRBJ2-7; the table's D call, TRBD2, has no DNA check behind it. TRBV12-2 is termed a pseudogene. The CDR3 has 16 residues. This chain's CDR3 is CASRFGSGLAGCEQYF. CDR3 nucleotides: TGTGCAAGTCGCTTCGGGAGCGGCCTAGCGGGATGTGAGCAGTACTTC.

V usage is TRBV7-9 and J usage is TRBJ1-5; 10 nucleotides align to TRBD1. Germline V gene lookup returns CDR1 SEHNR and CDR2 FQNEAQ (reference sequence). The length of the CDR3 is 15 residues. The junction had 5 bases not matched to a gene; V was cut back by 6 bases and J by 3 bases. CDR3 region: CASSTGTGDNQPQHF. CDR3 nucleotide sequence: TGTGCCAGCAGTACCGGGACAGGGGACAATCAGCCCCAGCATTTT.

This chain uses TRBV19 with TRBJ1-4, with D uncertain. The CDR3 loop spans 15 amino acids. Trimming took off 5 bases at V and 0 bases at J, with 10 bases between the two ends. Germline assignment: CDR1 LNHDA and CDR2 SQIVND (reference sequence). This CDR3 reads CASSSSTTTNEKLFF. CDR3 bases: TGTGCCAGTAGTTCCTCGACAACAACTAATGAAAAACTGTTTTTT. Variable domain in full (rest from reference TRBV19 and TRBJ1-4): DGGITQSPKYLFRKEGQNVTLSCEQNLNHDAMYWYRQDPGQGLRLIYYSQIVNDFQKGDIAEGYSVSREKKESFPLTVTSAQKNPTAFYLCASSSSTTTNEKLFFGSGTQLSVL.

The J gene is TRBJ2-5, the V gene TRBV9; TRBD2 agrees at 10 bases. Germline V gene sequence: CDR1 SGDLS, CDR2 YYNGEE. The CDR3 loop spans 15 amino acids. Trimming took 3 bases from V and 4 from J; bases not matched to a gene: 6. The chain's CDR3 is CASSASGGAIETQYF. CDR3 nucleotides: TGTGCCAGCAGCGCGAGCGGGGGGGCTATAGAGACCCAGTACTTC.

The chain employs TRBV6-5 and TRBJ2-2; 10 positions match TRBD1. V shed 3 bases and J 7 bases; nucleotides not matched to a gene: 5. The germline V gene has CDR1 MNHEY and CDR2 SVGAGI. The CDR3 runs 15 residues. The chain's CDR3 is CASSYGTGVGGELFF. The CDR3 coding sequence is TGTGCCAGCAGTTATGGGACAGGGGTAGGCGGGGAGCTGTTTTTT.

The J gene is TRBJ1-6, the V gene TRBV4-3; perhaps TRBD1 as D (6 bases). This CDR3 region has 15 residues. V was clipped by 1 base and J by 10 bases, with 14 bases between them. Germline CDR1 LGHNA, CDR2 YSLEER. DNA for the CDR3: TGCGCCAGCAGCCAAGTCGCCAAGGGGGACTCACCCCTCCACTTT. This codes for CASSQVAKGDSPLHF.

This sequence joins TRBV6-5 and TRBJ1-2; no firm D call. V lost 5 bases to trimming and J lost 4 bases, with 8 bases between them. The CDR3 runs to 12 residues. CDR1 MNHEY and CDR2 SVGAGI come from the germline V gene. CDR3 nucleotide sequence: TGTGCCAGCAGTGGAGGTTCCTATGGCTACACCTTC. It is translated as CASSGGSYGYTF.

The chain is built from TRBV12-5 and TRBJ1-5; D possibly corresponds to TRBD1 (5 bases). Germline CDR1 reads LGHNT; CDR2 reads FRNRAP. V lost 6 bases to trimming and J lost 1 base, with 7 bases between them. There are 13 residues in the CDR3. The CDR3 protein is CASGDRSNQPQHF. CDR3 sequence (DNA): TGTGCTAGTGGAGACAGAAGCAATCAGCCCCAGCATTTT.